Each of the 13 T cell receptor beta chains below was sequenced from the same sample in a study of T cell responses to AZD1222 COVID-19 vaccine (dated by TCRdb to the early 2020s). Library construction relied on the immunoSEQ multiplex PCR assay. TCRdb limited this immuneACCESS table to in-frame rearrangements with V and J called. A share of clones is missing; checked studies link under half to unresolved V genes, and the rest is unexplained. The sample has about 140,000 clones on record, around 90% of them singletons. The top ten clonotypes cover about 4.8% of the sample. The label giving this sample's time point can be read as: baseline before first vaccination. The specimen comprised peripheral blood, sampled on day 0 of AZD1222 vaccination. All receptors derive from an adult in good health.

This clone was recorded once. CDR3 DNA: TGTGCCAGCACCCCTGACAGGTCCTCAATCTACGAGCAGTACTTC. Its translation: CASTPDRSSIYEQYF. The chain uses TRBV2 and TRBJ2-7; tentative D call: TRBD1 (6 bases). Germline V CDR1 and CDR2: SNHLY, FYNNEI. The CDR3 runs 15 residues. Trimming pared 7 bases from V and 3 bases from J, leaving 19 bases between. The variable domain in full, with the rest retrieved from reference TRBV2 and TRBJ2-7, is EPEVTQTPSHQVTQMGQEVILRCVPISNHLYFYWYRQILGQKVEFLVSFYNNEISEKSEIFDDQFSVERPDGSNFTLKIRSTKLEDSAMYFCASTPDRSSIYEQYFGPGTRLTVT.

The chain has TRBV28 and TRBJ2-1; D call uncertain. CDR1 is MDHEN, CDR2 SYDVKM, per germline. Trimming took off 5 bases at V and 8 bases at J, with 22 bases between the two ends. The CDR3 has 16 amino acids. This CDR3 is CASSPFLGSLGDEQFF. DNA of the CDR3: TGTGCCAGCAGTCCATTCCTCGGAAGCCTTGGCGATGAGCAGTTCTTC.

The chain links TRBV6-1 to TRBJ2-7, with no clear D. This CDR3 is 13 amino acids long. Germline CDR1 is MNHNS and CDR2 is SASEGT. Trimming removed 3 bases at V and 3 bases at J, with 9 bases between. The CDR3 region is CASSERRLYEQYF. CDR3 coding DNA: TGTGCCAGCAGTGAGCGCCGCCTCTACGAGCAGTACTTC.

The chain carries TRBV19 and TRBJ2-3, with TRBD1 as a possible D gene (6 bases). The CDR3 loop spans 13 amino acids. CDR1 and CDR2 (germline): LNHDA, SQIVND (reference sequence). V lost 4 bases to trimming and J lost 9 bases, with 14 bases between them. CDR3 sequence: CASSTPQGYTQYF. CDR3 nucleotides: TGTGCCAGTAGTACCCCCCAGGGGTACACGCAGTATTTT. Full variable domain (missing parts from reference TRBV19 and TRBJ2-3): DGGITQSPKYLFRKEGQNVTLSCEQNLNHDAMYWYRQDPGQGLRLIYYSQIVNDFQKGDIAEGYSVSREKKESFPLTVTSAQKNPTAFYLCASSTPQGYTQYFGPGTRLTVL.

V and J are TRBV5-4 and TRBJ2-7; a possible D gene is TRBD2 (5 bases). Trimming removed 2 bases at V and 7 bases at J, with 7 bases between. CDR3 length: 11 amino acids. Germline V gene sequence: CDR1 SGHNT, CDR2 YYREEE (reference sequence). The CDR3 region is CASSLSGEQYF. The CDR3 coding sequence is TGTGCCAGCAGCTTATCGGGAGAGCAGTACTTC.

This clone was seen a single time. The V gene is TRBV7-8, the J gene TRBJ1-2, with a tentative D call TRBD1 (5 bases). Germline CDR1 is SGHVS and CDR2 is FQNEAQ. CDR3 length equals 18 residues. Trimming took 1 base from V and 5 from J, leaving 23 bases between them. The CDR3, as DNA: TGTGCCAGCAGCTTAGAAGTGGTAGGGACCCCGAGGGGATATGGCTACACCTTC. This translates into CASSLEVVGTPRGYGYTF.

The chain uses TRBV6-6 and TRBJ1-1, with 8 positions matching TRBD1. The CDR3 contains 16 residues. Per germline, CDR1 MNHNY and CDR2 SVGAGI (reference sequence). V lost 6 bases and J lost 1; bases outside the gene matches: 10. CDR3 DNA: TGTGCCAGCAGACAAGAGAGTGACAGGGGGAACACTGAAGCTTTCTTT. Its protein product is CASRQESDRGNTEAFF.

This chain uses TRBV7-9 with TRBJ2-7; 7 bases line up with TRBD1. Germline-derived CDR1 and CDR2 are SEHNR and FQNEAQ (reference sequence). The CDR3 totals 15 residues. J gave up 2 bases and V 5 bases, and 9 bases lay outside the gene matches. DNA of the CDR3: TGTGCCAGCAGCCCGACAGGGATGATTCCCTACGAGCAGTACTTC. It codes for CASSPTGMIPYEQYF.

The rearrangement links TRBV6-5 to TRBJ2-5, with 14 nucleotides matching TRBD2. The CDR3 is made up of 14 amino acids. Germline V lookup: CDR1 MNHEY, CDR2 SVGAGI. With 0 bases clipped from V and 12 bases from J, the junction kept 3 bases outside the gene matches. The CDR3 nucleotides are TGTGCCAGCAGTTACTCAGGACTAGCGGGGGGCGAGTACTTC. This encodes CASSYSGLAGGEYF.

The chain recombines TRBV24-1 with TRBJ1-1; 9 bases line up with TRBD1. Germline V gene lookup returns CDR1 KGHDR and CDR2 SFDVKD. J was trimmed by 5 bases and V by 4 bases; bases with no gene match: 19. This CDR3 has 19 amino acids. The CDR3: CATSESRGGRGQGETEAFF. Here the CDR3 DNA reads TGTGCCACCAGTGAGAGTAGAGGGGGCCGGGGACAGGGTGAAACTGAAGCTTTCTTT.

The gene calls are TRBV7-2 and TRBJ2-1; 9 nucleotides match TRBD2. With V trimmed by 1 base and J by 5 bases, 15 bases remained unmatched. Germline V gene lookup returns CDR1 SGHTA and CDR2 FQGNSA. The CDR3 is 19 residues long. CDR3 coding DNA: TGTGCCAGCAGCTTAGTAGGTAGCGGGAGTGGGCTCCGACACAATGAGCAGTTCTTC. Encoded protein: CASSLVGSGSGLRHNEQFF. The variable domain in full, completed from reference TRBV7-2 and TRBJ2-1, reads GAGVSQSPSNKVTEKGKDVELRCDPISGHTALYWYRQSLGQGLEFLIYFQGNSAPDKSGLPSDRFSAERTGGSVSTLTIQRTQQEDSAVYLCASSLVGSGSGLRHNEQFFGPGTRLTVL.

The rearrangement joins TRBV2 to TRBJ1-1, with D unclear. This CDR3 contains 12 residues. CDR1 is SNHLY and CDR2 is FYNNEI in the germline V gene. Deletions cut 9 bases from V and 0 bases from J, with 8 bases between. CDR3 coding DNA: TGTGCCAGGGAGAAAATGAACACTGAAGCTTTCTTT. As protein: CAREKMNTEAFF.

This chain links TRBV3-1 (or the pseudogene TRBV3-2) with TRBJ2-7; 8 bases are shared with TRBD1. The CDR3 runs to 15 residues. J gave up 6 bases and V 0 bases, and 7 bases lay outside the gene matches. Germline V CDR1 and CDR2: LGHDT, YNNKEL (reference sequence). CDR3 region: CASSQERTGGGEQYF. CDR3 coding DNA: TGTGCCAGCAGCCAAGAACGAACAGGGGGTGGCGAGCAGTACTTC.